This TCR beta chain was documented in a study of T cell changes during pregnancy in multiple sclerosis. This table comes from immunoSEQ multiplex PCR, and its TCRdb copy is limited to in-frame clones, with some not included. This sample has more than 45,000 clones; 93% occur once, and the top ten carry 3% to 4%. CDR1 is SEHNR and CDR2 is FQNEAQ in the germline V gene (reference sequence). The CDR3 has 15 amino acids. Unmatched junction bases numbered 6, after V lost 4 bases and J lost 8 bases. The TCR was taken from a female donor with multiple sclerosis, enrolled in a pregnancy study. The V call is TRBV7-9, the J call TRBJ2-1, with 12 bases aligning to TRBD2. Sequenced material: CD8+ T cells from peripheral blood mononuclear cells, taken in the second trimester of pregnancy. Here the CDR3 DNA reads TGTGCCAGCAGCTCTAGCGGGGGGGCCCTGGATGAGCAGTTCTTC. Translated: CASSSSGGALDEQFF.